This T cell receptor beta chain was recovered during a study of T cell repertoires in cytomegalovirus infection. Study-level information: Public signatures in TCR beta pointed to CMV infection and matching HLA type. Study results and limitations: Accumulated public TCR beta family frequency recognized individuals carrying CMV together with the relevant HLA.

TCRdb reprocessed the reads with MiXCR, giving one entry per CDR3 protein. The data hold a few hundred thousand distinct CDR3 sequences, with around 27% observed a single time. CDR1 is SQVTM and CDR2 is ANQGSEA in the germline V gene. V was clipped by 6 bases and J by 0 bases, with 17 bases between them. The CDR3 loop spans 15 amino acids. On this clonotype itself: The antigen remains unidentified.

This clonotype was obtained from a human donor in good health (CMV status not recorded). Some clones in this sample may be carry-over from other donors' samples. V gene TRBV29-1 combines with J gene TRBJ1-1, with TRBD1 as a possible D gene (6 bases). Sequenced material: PBMCs. In DNA, the CDR3 is TGCAGCGTGGGGGCCGTCCGGCAGCTGAACACTGAAGCTTTCTTT. It codes for CSVGAVRQLNTEAFF.